This TCR beta chain was observed in a study of cytomegalovirus exposure and HLA in healthy donors. The V gene's germline CDR1 is SNHLY and CDR2 FYNNEI. The CDR3 totals 14 residues. Comment on this clone: Mismatch with germline at one junction end may stem from a read error.

The PCR had 60 Vbeta and 13 Jbeta primers. TCRdb's copy holds only in-frame clones and misses some; the assay was immunoSEQ multiplex PCR. The data hold under 60,000 clones, with approximately 84% observed a single time. This chain joins TRBV2 and TRBJ2-3, with D possibly TRBD2 on 6 matching bases. What was sequenced was PBMCs. This clonotype was sampled from a man in his forties or fifties in good health and CMV-seronegative. The CDR3, as DNA: TGTGCCAGCAGTGAAGGTACTAGCAGAGATACGCAGTATTTT. Its translation is CASSEGTSRDTQYF.